The 5 T cell receptor beta chains below were found in one sample sequenced in a study of T-cell memory formation after mild COVID-19. TCRdb processed the 5' RACE reads anew with MiXCR; each CDR3 protein has one entry. The sample lists hundreds of thousands of distinct CDR3 sequences, 8% to 9% seen once, with roughly 22% in the top ten. Specimen: PBMCs or a T cell subset sorted from them (not recorded which). These receptor sequences come from a man between 18 and 29 years old who had mild COVID-19 (a few samples of this study predate the infection). Cell type and time point are not known.

This clonotype was seen more than once but under ten times. The chain recombines TRBV6-2 or TRBV6-3 with TRBJ1-5; TRBD1 agrees at 8 bases. CDR3 length equals 15 residues. V dropped 7 bases and J dropped 0; count of bases not matched to a gene: 5. Germline-derived CDR1 and CDR2 are MNHEY and SVGEGT. This CDR3 reads CASTRQGPSNQPQHF. DNA of the CDR3: TGTGCCAGCACCAGACAGGGGCCTAGCAATCAGCCCCAGCATTTT.

CDR3 DNA sequence: TGTGCCAGCACCGAAAGGGACCGAAATGAGCAGTTCTTC. Encoded protein: CASTERDRNEQFF. This sequence joins TRBV4-2 and TRBJ2-1; D tentatively fits TRBD1 or TRBD2 (5 bases each). Trimming cost V 7 bases and J 7 bases, with 14 bases left between them. CDR1 and CDR2 (germline): LGHNA, YNFKEQ. CDR3 length equals 13 residues.

This clonotype turned up a few times. The V and J genes are TRBV6-2 or TRBV6-3 and TRBJ1-6, with D uncertain. The CDR3 sequence is 14 residues long. The ends were cut back, 7 bases at V and 0 bases at J, with 7 bases in the middle. Germline V gives CDR1 MNHEY, CDR2 SVGEGT. For the CDR3, the DNA is TGTGCCAGCAAAAGGAGCTCCTATAATTCACCCCTCCACTTT. Protein sequence: CASKRSSYNSPLHF.

This clonotype was seen at least ten times. This rearrangement joins TRBV6-1 to TRBJ2-3, with 8 nucleotides matching TRBD2. This CDR3 is built from 14 residues. Germline V gene sequence: CDR1 MNHNS, CDR2 SASEGT. J lost 6 bases, V lost 4 bases, and 6 bases had no gene match. The DNA of the CDR3 is TGTGCCAGCAGTGTCGGGACTAGTGCGGATACGCAGTATTTT. It translates to CASSVGTSADTQYF.

This clonotype was seen only a few times. The chain is built from TRBV15 and TRBJ1-1; maybe TRBD1 (6 bases). V lost 8 bases and J lost 4, with 11 bases in between. The CDR3 is 12 amino acids. Looked up from germline, CDR1 is LNHNV and CDR2 is YYDKDF (reference sequence). The CDR3, as DNA: TGTGCCACCCGCGAAGGGGGCACTGAAGCTTTCTTT. It translates to CATREGGTEAFF.